Following are 16 T cell receptor beta chains from one sample sequenced in a study of blood T cells in healthy people across ages. A J-beta primer mix and a sample-barcoded 5' primer were used in a second PCR of about 6 to 12 cycles. TCRdb redid the calling of the 5' RACE reads with MiXCR, one entry per CDR3 protein. The sample records 800,000 to 1,000,000 distinct CDR3 sequences, around 46% being singletons. Specimen: blood. The receptors come from a man aged 25-45 years in good health.

J is TRBJ2-3 and V is TRBV20-1; the match to TRBD2 covers 7 bases. The CDR3 consists of 14 residues. The V gene end was trimmed by 1 base and the J gene end by 6 bases; junction bases not matched to a gene: 7. Per germline, CDR1 DFQATT and CDR2 SNEGSKA (reference sequence). The DNA of the CDR3 is TGCAGTGCTAGAGTCACTAGCGATTATGATACGCAGTATTTT. Its translation: CSARVTSDYDTQYF.

The sample holds a few counts of this clonotype. The chain joins TRBV2 to TRBJ2-1; D may be TRBD1 (7 bases). V lost 6 bases, J lost 11 bases, and 11 bases lay in between. Germline-derived CDR1 and CDR2 are SNHLY and FYNNEI. This CDR3 region has 11 residues. The DNA for the CDR3 is TGTGCCAGCAGCCAGGGGGGACAGCAGTTCTTC. It yields the protein CASSQGGQQFF.

This clonotype was picked up a small number of times. The chain employs TRBV5-1 and TRBJ2-5; 8 nucleotides line up with TRBD1. The DNA end is a closer match to TRBJ2-7, so the J assignment may be wrong. Germline V gene lookup returns CDR1 SGHRS and CDR2 YFSETQ. The CDR3 loop spans 14 amino acids. The CDR3 protein is CASSLSTGGGEQYF. CDR3 in DNA: TGCGCCAGCAGCTTGTCAACAGGGGGTGGCGAGCAGTACTTC.

This clonotype was observed a few times. The rearrangement uses TRBV6-2 or TRBV6-3 and TRBJ2-7; 7 positions match TRBD1. The germline V gene has CDR1 MNHEY and CDR2 SVGEGT. The ends lost 6 bases at V and 2 bases at J; junction bases unmatched: 10. This CDR3 region has 15 residues. The CDR3 loop is CASRFTQGEAYEQYF. DNA of the CDR3: TGTGCCAGCAGATTTACGCAGGGGGAAGCCTACGAGCAGTACTTC.

This clonotype was recorded a few times. This rearrangement joins TRBV3-1 to TRBJ2-4; D not certain. Germline CDR1 reads LGHDT; CDR2 reads YNNKEL (reference sequence). The CDR3 loop spans 16 amino acids. The V end lost 0 bases, the J end lost 3 bases, and 12 bases lay between the germline ends. The CDR3 nucleotides are TGTGCCAGCAGCCAAGAGGCAGCTGCAGGCAAAAACATTCAGTACTTC. Amino acid sequence: CASSQEAAAGKNIQYF.

This rearrangement joins TRBV6-5 to TRBJ2-5; 12 bases map to TRBD1. The CDR3 loop spans 15 amino acids. Germline V gene lookup returns CDR1 MNHEY and CDR2 SVGAGI. The ends lost 7 bases at V and 11 bases at J; junction bases unmatched: 14. In DNA form, the CDR3 reads TGTGCCAGCAAACAGGGACAGGGGGCCTACAATGAGCAGTACTTC. It yields the protein CASKQGQGAYNEQYF.

This clonotype was seen only a few times. CDR3 bases: TGTGCCAGCAGGAACGTGAGCACAGATACGCAGTATTTT. Protein product: CASRNVSTDTQYF. The chain has TRBV5-6 and TRBJ2-3; no firm D call. CDR3 size: 13 residues. Germline V gives CDR1 SGHDT, CDR2 YYEEEE. The V end lost 5 bases, the J end lost 0 bases, and 7 bases lay between the germline ends.

This clonotype appeared a few times. V is TRBV27 and J is TRBJ2-1, with 12 bases fitting TRBD2. The CDR3 runs 19 residues. The ends lost 2 bases at V and 4 bases at J; junction bases unmatched: 12. Per the germline V gene, CDR1 is MNHEY and CDR2 is SMNVEV (reference sequence). CDR3 in DNA: TGTGCCAGCAGTTTAGACGTGACTAGCGGGGGACTACTGTACAATGAGCAGTTCTTC. Translated: CASSLDVTSGGLLYNEQFF.

This clonotype came up once. The chain couples TRBV20-1 to TRBJ1-3, with D perhaps TRBD1 (5 bases). The CDR3 is 13 residues long. V was pared by 0 bases and J by 2 bases, with 5 bases between. Germline V gene lookup returns CDR1 DFQATT and CDR2 SNEGSKA (reference sequence). The CDR3 DNA is TGCAGTGCTAGAGAGGGGGCTGGAAACACCATATATTTT. Its protein is CSAREGAGNTIYF.

The chain carries TRBV4-1 and TRBJ2-3, with D perhaps assigned TRBD1 or TRBD2 (5 bases each). V lost 1 base and J lost 0, with 8 bases in between. The CDR3 has 15 amino acids. CDR1 is MGHRA and CDR2 is YSYEKL in the germline V gene. CDR3 bases: TGCGCCAGCAGCCAAGTAGGGGACAGCACAGATACGCAGTATTTT. Amino acids: CASSQVGDSTDTQYF.

This chain connects TRBV21-1 to TRBJ1-4. TRBV21-1 is noted as a pseudogene. The CDR3 is made up of 13 amino acids. DNA of the CDR3: TGTGCCAGCAGCGCCTTAAGAGGTGAAAAACTGTTTTTT. As protein: CASSALRGEKLFF.

The rearrangement links TRBV10-3 to TRBJ1-1; D perhaps matches TRBD1 (5 bases). V lost 4 bases and J 5 bases, leaving 14 bases between the germline ends. From germline, CDR1 is ENHRY and CDR2 SYGVKD. The CDR3 spans 14 residues. CDR3 nucleotide sequence: TGTGCCATCAGTGGAGATGCAGGGAGAACTGAAGCTTTCTTT. It encodes CAISGDAGRTEAFF.

The V gene is TRBV7-2, the J gene TRBJ2-3; D ambiguous. Deletions cut 5 bases from V and 0 bases from J, with 15 bases between. CDR1 is SGHTA and CDR2 is FQGNSA in the germline V gene. CDR3 length equals 16 residues. The CDR3 reads CASSPPWAGSTDTQYF. The CDR3 DNA sequence: TGTGCCAGCAGCCCCCCCTGGGCAGGTAGCACAGATACGCAGTATTTT.

This clonotype was seen only a few times. This chain joins TRBV29-1 and TRBJ2-5; D is unclear. The CDR3 contains 10 residues. Trimming cost V 3 bases and J 4 bases, with 3 bases left between them. CDR1 and CDR2 (germline): SQVTM, ANQGSEA. This CDR3 reads CSVERETQYF. The CDR3 nucleotides are TGCAGCGTTGAGCGAGAGACCCAGTACTTC.

The gene calls are TRBV5-1 and TRBJ1-2; 7 bases match TRBD1. This CDR3 is built from 13 residues. Trimming removed 4 bases from V and 8 bases from J; junction bases left unmatched: 8. Germline V gene data show CDR1 as SGHRS and CDR2 as YFSETQ. The CDR3 DNA is TGCGCCAGCAGCCTAACGACAGGGAGAGGCTACACCTTC. Its protein is CASSLTTGRGYTF.

Written as DNA, the CDR3 is TGTGCCAGCTCACCACCGGACAGCGTCACCTACGAGCAGTACTTC. This codes for CASSPPDSVTYEQYF. The chain uses TRBV18 and TRBJ2-7, with a weak D call TRBD1 (6 bases). V was pared by 0 bases and J by 2 bases, with 11 bases between. CDR3 length: 15 amino acids. In germline, CDR1 is KGHSH, CDR2 LQKENI.